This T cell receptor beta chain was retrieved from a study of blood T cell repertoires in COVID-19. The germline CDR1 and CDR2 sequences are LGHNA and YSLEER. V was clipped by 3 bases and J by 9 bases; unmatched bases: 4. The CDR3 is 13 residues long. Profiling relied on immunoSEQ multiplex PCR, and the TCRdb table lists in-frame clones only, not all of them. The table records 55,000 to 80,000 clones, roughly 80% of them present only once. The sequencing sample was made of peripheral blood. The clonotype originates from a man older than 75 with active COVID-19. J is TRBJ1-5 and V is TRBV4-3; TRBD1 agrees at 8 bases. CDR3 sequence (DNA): TGCGCCAGCAGCCAGAGACAGGGGTTGCCCCAGCATTTT. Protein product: CASSQRQGLPQHF.